Listed below are T cell receptor beta chains from one sample, sequenced in a study of blood T cell repertoires in COVID-19. Produced via immunoSEQ multiplex PCR; TCRdb's table is partial and in-frame only. This table has about 300,000 clones, 90% appearing once. Sequencing was performed on peripheral blood. The receptors come from a woman aged 25 to 39 with COVID-19, enrolled during active disease. CDR3s include the opening cysteine and the closing phenylalanine or tryptophan. The order of the fields is D gene, V gene, clone size, J gene, CDR3 protein, CDR3 DNA. A D gene is named only where the DNA matches it firmly. Clone size, where shown, is once, few, many, or a class for clones that have expanded.

d_gene: NA
v_gene: TRBV27
abundance: NA
j_gene: TRBJ2-6
CDR3aa: CASSLWDISSGANVLTF
CDR3nt: TGTGCCAGCAGTTTATGGGACATCAGCTCTGGGGCCAACGTCCTGACTTTC

d_gene: NA
v_gene: TRBV13
abundance: NA
j_gene: TRBJ2-7
CDR3aa: CASSFISFTYEQYF
CDR3nt: TGTGCCAGCAGCTTCATAAGTTTCACATACGAGCAGTACTTC

d_gene: NA
v_gene: TRBV19
abundance: once
j_gene: TRBJ1-2
CDR3aa: CASSMALNYGYTF
CDR3nt: TGTGCCAGTAGTATGGCACTAAACTATGGCTACACCTTC

d_gene: TRBD1
v_gene: TRBV5-1
abundance: NA
j_gene: TRBJ1-3
CDR3aa: CASSPGQAGNTIYF
CDR3nt: TGCGCCAGCAGCCCCGGACAGGCCGGAAACACCATATATTTT

d_gene: NA
v_gene: TRBV6-6
abundance: NA
j_gene: TRBJ2-7
CDR3aa: CASSYEPGVYEQYF
CDR3nt: TGTGCCAGCAGTTACGAACCGGGGGTATACGAGCAGTACTTC

d_gene: TRBD2
v_gene: TRBV19
abundance: NA
j_gene: TRBJ2-1
CDR3aa: CASTPGLAANEQFF
CDR3nt: TGTGCCAGTACCCCGGGACTAGCGGCAAATGAGCAGTTCTTC

d_gene: TRBD1
v_gene: TRBV24-1
abundance: NA
j_gene: TRBJ2-3
CDR3aa: CATSDTGQGRDTQYF
CDR3nt: TGTGCCACCAGTGACACCGGACAGGGACGGGATACGCAGTATTTT

d_gene: TRBD1
v_gene: TRBV28
abundance: once
j_gene: TRBJ1-4
CDR3aa: CASRGQLNEKLFF
CDR3nt: TGTGCCAGCAGGGGACAGCTTAATGAAAAACTGTTTTTT

d_gene: TRBD2
v_gene: TRBV29-1
abundance: NA
j_gene: TRBJ2-2
CDR3aa: CSVDVAGVGGELFF
CDR3nt: TGCAGCGTTGATGTAGCGGGAGTCGGCGGGGAGCTGTTTTTT

d_gene: NA
v_gene: TRBV9
abundance: NA
j_gene: TRBJ2-7
CDR3aa: CASSGIEGLEQYF
CDR3nt: TGTGCCAGCAGCGGGATCGAGGGCCTCGAGCAGTACTTC

d_gene: NA
v_gene: TRBV6-5
abundance: NA
j_gene: TRBJ2-1
CDR3aa: CASSYIPGDEQFF
CDR3nt: TGTGCCAGCAGTTACATCCCGGGGGATGAGCAGTTCTTC

d_gene: NA
v_gene: TRBV7-3
abundance: few
j_gene: TRBJ1-1
CDR3aa: CASSLMAGNTEAFF
CDR3nt: TGTGCCAGCAGCTTAATGGCGGGGAACACTGAAGCTTTCTTT

d_gene: TRBD2
v_gene: TRBV4-1
abundance: NA
j_gene: TRBJ2-7
CDR3aa: CASSPAAREGAYEQYF
CDR3nt: TGCGCCAGCAGCCCCGCCGCCAGGGAGGGTGCCTACGAGCAGTACTTC

d_gene: NA
v_gene: TRBV10-1
abundance: NA
j_gene: TRBJ2-5
CDR3aa: CASRLTGYQETQYF
CDR3nt: TGCGCCAGCAGGTTAACAGGGTACCAAGAGACCCAGTACTTC

d_gene: NA
v_gene: TRBV5-8
abundance: NA
j_gene: TRBJ1-4
CDR3aa: CASSLEGVITNEKLFF
CDR3nt: TGTGCCAGCAGCTTGGAAGGGGTTATAACTAATGAAAAACTGTTTTTT

d_gene: TRBD1
v_gene: TRBV3-1/TRBV3-2
abundance: NA
j_gene: TRBJ1-2
CDR3aa: CASSLRDSPNYGYTF
CDR3nt: TGTGCCAGCAGCCTCCGGGACAGCCCTAACTATGGCTACACCTTC

d_gene: NA
v_gene: TRBV28
abundance: NA
j_gene: TRBJ1-2
CDR3aa: CASSSPGPGVFGVGYTF
CDR3nt: TGTGCCAGCAGCTCTCCGGGACCGGGAGTCTTTGGGGTTGGCTACACCTTC

d_gene: NA
v_gene: TRBV30
abundance: NA
j_gene: TRBJ1-5
CDR3aa: CAWSGEGPQHF
CDR3nt: TGTGCCTGGAGTGGAGAGGGGCCCCAGCATTTT

d_gene: TRBD2
v_gene: TRBV19
abundance: NA
j_gene: TRBJ2-7
CDR3aa: CASSTSTSGRLHEQYF
CDR3nt: TGTGCCAGTAGTACCTCGACTAGCGGGAGATTACACGAGCAGTACTTC

d_gene: TRBD1
v_gene: TRBV7-9
abundance: NA
j_gene: TRBJ2-5
CDR3aa: CASSPPSTGTETQYF
CDR3nt: TGTGCCAGCAGCCCTCCGTCGACAGGGACAGAGACCCAGTACTTC

d_gene: NA
v_gene: TRBV29-1
abundance: once
j_gene: TRBJ2-1
CDR3aa: CSGRRAYSYNEQFF
CDR3nt: TGCAGCGGCCGCAGGGCCTACTCCTACAATGAGCAGTTCTTC

d_gene: TRBD1
v_gene: TRBV2
abundance: NA
j_gene: TRBJ1-6
CDR3aa: CASRDRANSPLHF
CDR3nt: TGTGCCAGCAGGGACAGGGCAAACTCACCCCTCCACTTT

d_gene: TRBD1
v_gene: TRBV30
abundance: NA
j_gene: TRBJ2-7
CDR3aa: CAWTRDRGHEQYF
CDR3nt: TGTGCCTGGACCCGGGACAGGGGCCACGAGCAGTACTTC

d_gene: NA
v_gene: TRBV6-5
abundance: once
j_gene: TRBJ2-5
CDR3aa: CASSLSLLETQYF
CDR3nt: TGTGCCAGCAGCTTGAGCCTTTTGGAGACCCAGTACTTC

d_gene: NA
v_gene: TRBV7-2
abundance: few
j_gene: TRBJ1-1
CDR3aa: CASSLVVRAAEAFF
CDR3nt: TGTGCCAGCAGCTTAGTTGTCAGGGCCGCTGAAGCTTTCTTT

d_gene: NA
v_gene: TRBV5-5
abundance: once
j_gene: TRBJ2-1
CDR3aa: CASSSRPGNEQFF
CDR3nt: TGTGCCAGCAGCTCCCGCCCCGGGAATGAGCAGTTCTTC

d_gene: NA
v_gene: TRBV6-5
abundance: NA
j_gene: TRBJ1-3
CDR3aa: CASSYSGQGNTIYF
CDR3nt: TGTGCCAGCAGTTATTCCGGACAGGGAAACACCATATATTTT

d_gene: NA
v_gene: TRBV11-2
abundance: NA
j_gene: TRBJ1-2
CDR3aa: CASSLGASANYGYTF
CDR3nt: TGTGCCAGCAGCTTAGGGGCTTCCGCCAACTATGGCTACACCTTC

d_gene: NA
v_gene: TRBV6-6
abundance: NA
j_gene: TRBJ1-3
CDR3aa: CASSEGFSGNTIYF
CDR3nt: TGTGCCAGCAGTGAGGGTTTCTCTGGAAACACCATATATTTT

d_gene: TRBD1
v_gene: TRBV18
abundance: NA
j_gene: TRBJ2-5
CDR3aa: CASSPRTGPGETQYF
CDR3nt: TGTGCCAGCTCACCTCGGACAGGCCCCGGGGAGACCCAGTACTTC

d_gene: TRBD1
v_gene: TRBV28
abundance: NA
j_gene: TRBJ1-4
CDR3aa: CASSLTGSNEKLFF
CDR3nt: TGTGCCAGCAGTTTGACAGGGTCTAATGAAAAACTGTTTTTT

d_gene: TRBD1
v_gene: TRBV5-8
abundance: NA
j_gene: TRBJ1-3
CDR3aa: CASSLTGAGNTIYF
CDR3nt: TGTGCCAGCAGCCTTACAGGGGCTGGAAACACCATATATTTT